Sequencing of this T cell receptor beta chain was carried out in a study of OX40 agonist ivuxolimab in advanced cancers. About the study: The dose-escalation group included hepatocellular carcinoma, melanoma, renal cell carcinoma and head and neck cancer. Findings and limits, study-wide: Expanded clones were, on average, more numerous among CD8+ T cells than CD4+. At 0.1-3.0 mg/kg, partial responders had clonal expansion among the lowest observed.

The V and J ends lost 7 bases and 7 bases, in that order; junction bases with no gene match: 8. Germline V lookup: CDR1 SGHAT, CDR2 FQNNGV. The CDR3 covers 15 residues. Concerning this clone: The target antigen is unknown.

TCRdb's copy holds only in-frame clones and misses some; the assay was immunoSEQ multiplex PCR. This sample has almost 80,000 clones, with around 87% found just once. This sample comprised CD4+ or CD8+ T cells sorted from blood, obtained in a trial of the OX40 agonist ivuxolimab. This rearrangement joins TRBV11-2 to TRBJ2-2; TRBD2 agrees at 11 bases. The sequence was obtained from an adult with an advanced solid tumor such as melanoma, head and neck, liver or kidney cancer. CDR3 nucleotides: TGTGCCAGCAACGGACTAGCGGGCCCGGGCGGGGAGCTGTTTTTT. This gives the protein CASNGLAGPGGELFF.